These 24 T cell receptor beta chains came from one sample sequenced in a study of T-cell memory formation after mild COVID-19. TCRdb re-called the 5' RACE reads through MiXCR, storing one row per CDR3 protein. The sample carries over 130,000 distinct CDR3 sequences, around 15% recorded once. Sequencing input: PBMCs or a T cell subset sorted from them (not recorded which). The receptors shown here come from an adult woman who had mild COVID-19 (a few samples of this study predate the infection). Cell type and time point are not known.

The chain's CDR3 is CASSVRDSSNEKLFF. The CDR3 nucleotides read TGTGCCAGTAGTGTCCGGGACTCCTCTAATGAAAAACTGTTTTTT. This chain connects TRBV19 to TRBJ1-4, with D perhaps TRBD1 (5 bases). This CDR3 has 15 amino acids. CDR1 and CDR2 (germline): LNHDA, SQIVND (reference sequence). V dropped 5 bases and J dropped 3 bases, with 13 bases sitting between them.

The chain has TRBV5-5 and TRBJ2-7; D is ambiguous. Per germline, CDR1 SGHKS and CDR2 YYEKEE (reference sequence). The CDR3 covers 12 residues. V lost 6 bases and J lost 5, with 12 bases in between. The CDR3 sequence is CASTLQRDEQYF. CDR3 bases: TGTGCCAGCACCCTCCAACGCGACGAGCAGTACTTC. The variable domain in full, with the rest retrieved from reference TRBV5-5 and TRBJ2-7, is DAGVTQSPTHLIKTRGQQVTLRCSPISGHKSVSWYQQVLGQGPQFIFQYYEKEERGRGNFPDRFSARQFPNYSSELNVNALLLGDSALYLCASTLQRDEQYFGPGTRLTVT.

The chain uses TRBV12-3 or TRBV12-4 and TRBJ2-5; 7 bases match TRBD2. The ends lost 4 bases at V and 5 bases at J; junction bases unmatched: 7. This CDR3 is built from 14 residues. In nucleotides, the CDR3 is TGTGCCAGCAGTTGGGGACTACAACCGGAGACCCAGTACTTC. Protein: CASSWGLQPETQYF.

This chain joins TRBV20-1 and TRBJ2-3; the D gene is possibly TRBD1 (6 bases). This CDR3 has 19 residues. V gave up 0 bases and J gave up 2 bases, with 24 bases separating them. Per the germline V gene, CDR1 is DFQATT and CDR2 is SNEGSKA (reference sequence). The CDR3 is CSARDLLSPNREITDTQYF. DNA of the CDR3: TGCAGTGCTAGAGATTTGCTCTCCCCCAACAGGGAAATCACAGATACGCAGTATTTT.

At least ten counts were recorded for this clonotype. The J gene is TRBJ2-1, the V gene TRBV4-3, with 11 bases lining up with TRBD2. V shed 0 bases, J shed 6 bases, and the junction held 7 bases outside the gene matches. The CDR3 is 17 residues long. Germline V lookup: CDR1 LGHNA, CDR2 YSLEER. The CDR3: CASSQDRLAGGGNEQFF. The DNA for the CDR3 is TGCGCCAGCAGCCAAGATCGATTAGCGGGAGGGGGCAATGAGCAGTTCTTC.

This chain connects TRBV20-1 to TRBJ2-7; D not resolved. Germline values: CDR1 DFQATT, CDR2 SNEGSKA (reference sequence). The CDR3 covers 11 residues. With 2 bases removed from V and 3 bases from J, the gap between germline ends came to 5 bases. The CDR3 DNA reads as TGCAGTGCTAGAAACTTCTACGAGCAGTACTTC. This codes for CSARNFYEQYF.

The J gene is TRBJ1-2, the V gene TRBV15; D remains ambiguous. The germline CDR1 and CDR2 sequences are LNHNV and YYDKDF (reference sequence). Trimming shortened V by 0 bases and J by 1 base, and 15 bases separated the two germline ends. CDR3 length: 17 residues. The CDR3: CATSRDRGTAYNYGYTF. In DNA, the CDR3 is TGTGCCACCAGCAGAGATCGGGGTACAGCCTATAACTATGGCTACACCTTC.

A few counts support this clonotype. The chain employs TRBV7-9 and TRBJ2-7; tentatively, D is TRBD2 (5 bases). In germline, CDR1 is SEHNR, CDR2 FQNEAQ (reference sequence). There are 15 residues in the CDR3. The V end lost 5 bases, the J end lost 4 bases, and 18 bases lay between the germline ends. CDR3 nucleotide sequence: TGTGCCAGCAGCAACCCCGCGGGTGGCTCTTACGAGCAGTACTTC. It yields the protein CASSNPAGGSYEQYF.

This chain joins TRBV7-8 and TRBJ1-5; TRBD1 matches 9 bases. This CDR3 has 15 residues. Trimming at V came to 4 bases and at J to 2 bases, leaving 3 bases not matched to a gene. Looked up from germline, CDR1 is SGHVS and CDR2 is FQNEAQ. The CDR3 region has the DNA TGTGCCAGCAGCTGGACAGGGGATGGCAATCAGCCCCAGCATTTT. Translating it yields CASSWTGDGNQPQHF.

The chain combines TRBV20-1 with TRBJ2-2, with 7 bases fitting TRBD2. The CDR3 is 16 amino acids. The germline V gene encodes CDR1 DFQATT and CDR2 SNEGSKA (reference sequence). J was trimmed by 7 bases and V by 1 base; bases with no gene match: 12. This chain's CDR3 is CSARALGEGQVGELFF. CDR3 DNA: TGCAGTGCTAGAGCTTTGGGGGAGGGCCAAGTCGGGGAGCTGTTTTTT.

This clonotype was seen a handful of times. This chain joins TRBV9 and TRBJ2-7, with D tentatively TRBD1 or TRBD2 (5 bases each). V lost 2 bases and J 3 bases, leaving 15 bases between the germline ends. The CDR3 covers 15 residues. In germline, CDR1 is SGDLS, CDR2 YYNGEE. The DNA of the CDR3 is TGTGCCAGCAGCGTTTCCGGGACGGATAACTACGAGCAGTACTTC. Protein product: CASSVSGTDNYEQYF.

This clonotype was counted only a few times. The rearrangement links TRBV9 to TRBJ2-2; D not certain. CDR1 and CDR2 from the germline V gene are SGDLS and YYNGEE. Trimming removed 3 bases at V and 7 bases at J, with 4 bases between. This CDR3 is 11 amino acids long. The CDR3 protein is CASSADGELFF. As DNA, the CDR3 is TGTGCCAGCAGCGCAGACGGGGAGCTGTTTTTT.

The genes are TRBV7-8 and TRBJ1-1; D remains unclear. CDR3 size: 16 residues. Germline lookup yields CDR1 SGHVS and CDR2 FQNEAQ. Trimming removed 5 bases from V and 3 bases from J, with 19 bases in between. The DNA for the CDR3 is TGTGCCAGCAGCCCAGTATATCCAGTTCGGTACACTGAAGCTTTCTTT. It translates to CASSPVYPVRYTEAFF.

The sample holds a few counts of this clonotype. This rearrangement joins TRBV29-1 to TRBJ2-7; D not certain. The ends were cut back, 7 bases at V and 4 bases at J, with 11 bases in the middle. This CDR3 comprises 11 residues. Germline loops: CDR1 SQVTM, CDR2 ANQGSEA. The CDR3 spells CSAALGYEQYF. In DNA form, the CDR3 reads TGCAGCGCTGCATTGGGGTACGAGCAGTACTTC.

The chain carries TRBV4-2 and TRBJ1-3, with D perhaps matching TRBD1 (6 bases). Per the germline V gene, CDR1 is LGHNA and CDR2 is YNFKEQ. Trimming removed 0 bases from V and 0 bases from J, with 18 bases in between. The CDR3 has 19 residues. CDR3 sequence: CASSQEGGGPHNSGNTIYF. CDR3 in DNA: TGTGCCAGCAGCCAAGAGGGGGGGGGCCCCCACAACTCTGGAAACACCATATATTTT.

V gene TRBV3-1 combines with J gene TRBJ2-5, with 7 bases fitting TRBD1. CDR1 LGHDT and CDR2 YNNKEL come from the germline V gene (reference sequence). This CDR3 has 16 residues. With V trimmed by 5 bases and J by 4 bases, 13 bases remained unmatched. CDR3 protein: CASSSPGTVWRETQYF. CDR3 bases: TGTGCCAGCAGCTCACCCGGGACAGTGTGGCGAGAGACCCAGTACTTC.

A few counts support this clonotype. The chain uses TRBV5-1 and TRBJ2-1, with D hard to call. The CDR3 runs to 13 residues. CDR1 and CDR2 (germline): SGHRS, YFSETQ. Trimming shortened V by 0 bases and J by 6 bases, and 7 bases separated the two germline ends. This CDR3 is CASSLEEPNEQFF. DNA of the CDR3: TGCGCCAGCAGCTTGGAAGAACCCAATGAGCAGTTCTTC.

The CDR3 is CASGEIGTDTQYF. CDR3 in DNA: TGTGCCAGCGGGGAAATCGGCACAGATACGCAGTATTTT. V is TRBV12-3 or TRBV12-4 and J is TRBJ2-3, with no clear D. V was shortened by 8 bases and J by 1 base, with 10 bases between the two germline ends. The CDR3 contains 13 residues.

This sequence joins TRBV9 and TRBJ1-1, with D unclear. The CDR3 runs to 13 residues. V was pared by 2 bases and J by 0 bases, with 5 bases between. The V gene's germline CDR1 is SGDLS and CDR2 YYNGEE. In nucleotides, the CDR3 is TGTGCCAGCAGCGTTATGGTGAACACTGAAGCTTTCTTT. It encodes CASSVMVNTEAFF. The variable domain in full, completed from reference TRBV9 and TRBJ1-1, reads DSGVTQTPKHLITATGQRVTLRCSPRSGDLSVYWYQQSLDQGLQFLIQYYNGEERAKGNILERFSAQQFPDLHSELNLSSLELGDSALYFCASSVMVNTEAFFGQGTRLTVV.

This chain uses TRBV7-6 with TRBJ2-3, with D perhaps matching TRBD2 (5 bases). With 2 bases removed from V and 4 bases from J, the gap between germline ends came to 19 bases. Germline V CDR1 and CDR2: SGHVS, FNYEAQ. The CDR3 sequence is 17 residues long. The CDR3 here is CASSLYTAEGWADTQYF. The CDR3 nucleotides are TGTGCCAGCAGCTTATACACGGCCGAGGGATGGGCAGATACGCAGTATTTT.

The rearrangement links TRBV29-1 to TRBJ2-2; D is uncertain. The germline gives CDR1 SQVTM, CDR2 ANQGSEA. This CDR3 has 14 residues. The V gene lost 4 bases and the J gene lost 6 bases, with 15 bases spanning the gap. CDR3 sequence: CSVATIPAPGELFF. CDR3 sequence (DNA): TGCAGCGTTGCGACAATCCCGGCTCCCGGGGAGCTGTTTTTT.

The rearrangement links TRBV5-5 to TRBJ1-1; possible D gene TRBD1, 6 bases. Germline values: CDR1 SGHKS, CDR2 YYEKEE (reference sequence). CDR3 length equals 13 residues. V lost 3 bases and J 4 bases, leaving 10 bases between the germline ends. CDR3 residues: CASSSGDTTEAFF. DNA for the CDR3: TGTGCCAGCAGCTCCGGGGACACCACTGAAGCTTTCTTT.

The sample holds one count of this clonotype. The V call is TRBV2, the J call TRBJ1-6; 10 nucleotides match TRBD1. There are 16 residues in the CDR3. Germline CDR1 and CDR2: SNHLY and FYNNEI. The V segment lost 6 bases and the J segment 7 bases; nucleotides outside the gene matches: 9. The CDR3 spells CASREGQGFLNSPLHF. For the CDR3, the DNA is TGTGCCAGCAGGGAGGGACAGGGGTTTTTGAATTCACCCCTCCACTTT.

This chain connects TRBV6-5 to TRBJ2-3; D not resolved. CDR3 length: 15 residues. Germline assignment: CDR1 MNHEY and CDR2 SVGAGI. Trimming pared 4 bases from V and 2 bases from J, leaving 13 bases between. CDR3 protein: CASSSEGRLTDTQYF. As DNA, the CDR3 is TGTGCCAGCAGTTCGGAAGGGCGACTCACAGATACGCAGTATTTT.